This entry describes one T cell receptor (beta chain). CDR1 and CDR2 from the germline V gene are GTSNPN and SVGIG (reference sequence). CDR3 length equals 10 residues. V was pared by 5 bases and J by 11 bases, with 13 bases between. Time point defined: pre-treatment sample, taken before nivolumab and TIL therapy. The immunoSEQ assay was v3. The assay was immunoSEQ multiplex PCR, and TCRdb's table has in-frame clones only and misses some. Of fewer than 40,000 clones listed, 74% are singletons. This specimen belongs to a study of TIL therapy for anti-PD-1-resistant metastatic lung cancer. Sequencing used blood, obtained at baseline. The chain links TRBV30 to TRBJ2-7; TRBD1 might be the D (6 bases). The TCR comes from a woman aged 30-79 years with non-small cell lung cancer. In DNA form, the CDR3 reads TGTGCCTGGGGGGGCCCTGGAAAGTACTTC. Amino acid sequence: CAWGGPGKYF. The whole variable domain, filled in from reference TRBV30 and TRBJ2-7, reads SQTIHQWPATLVQPVGSPLSLECTVEGTSNPNLYWYRQAAGRGLQLLFYSVGIGQISSEVPQNLSASRPQDRQFILSSKKLLLSDSGFYLCAWGGPGKYFGPGTRLTVT.